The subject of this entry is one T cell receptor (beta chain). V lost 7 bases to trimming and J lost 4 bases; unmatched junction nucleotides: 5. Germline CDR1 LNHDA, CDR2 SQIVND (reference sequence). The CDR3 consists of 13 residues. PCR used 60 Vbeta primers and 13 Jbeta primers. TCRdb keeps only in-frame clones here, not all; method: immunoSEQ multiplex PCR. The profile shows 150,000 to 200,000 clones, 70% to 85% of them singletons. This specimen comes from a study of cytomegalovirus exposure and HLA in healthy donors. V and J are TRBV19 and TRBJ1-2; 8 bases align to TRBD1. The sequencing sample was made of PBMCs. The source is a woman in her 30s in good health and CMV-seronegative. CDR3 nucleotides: TGTGCCAGTAACCCAGGGGGCGGCTATGGCTACACCTTC. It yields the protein CASNPGGGYGYTF.